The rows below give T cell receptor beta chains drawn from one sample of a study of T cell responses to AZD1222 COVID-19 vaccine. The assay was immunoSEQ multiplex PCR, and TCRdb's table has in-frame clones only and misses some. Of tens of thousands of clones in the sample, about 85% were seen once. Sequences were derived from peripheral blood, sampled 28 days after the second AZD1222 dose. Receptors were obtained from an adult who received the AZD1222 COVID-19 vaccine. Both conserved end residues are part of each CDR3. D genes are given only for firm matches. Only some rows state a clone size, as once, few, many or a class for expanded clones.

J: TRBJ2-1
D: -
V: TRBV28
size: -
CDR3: CASSQLVSQFF
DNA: TGTGCCAGCAGTCAACTAGTTTCGCAGTTCTTC

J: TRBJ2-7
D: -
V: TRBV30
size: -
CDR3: CAWSVMGRAYEQYF
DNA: TGTGCCTGGAGTGTAATGGGGCGGGCCTACGAGCAGTACTTC

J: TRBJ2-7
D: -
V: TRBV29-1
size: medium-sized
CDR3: CSVEKGMDEQYF
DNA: TGCAGCGTTGAAAAGGGGATGGACGAGCAGTACTTC

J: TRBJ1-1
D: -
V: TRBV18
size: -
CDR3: CASSPGQTNTEAFF
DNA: TGTGCCAGCTCACCCGGACAGACGAACACTGAAGCTTTCTTT

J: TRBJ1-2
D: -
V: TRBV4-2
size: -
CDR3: CASSQGDRSYGYTF
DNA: TGTGCCAGCAGCCAAGGAGACCGAAGCTATGGCTACACCTTC

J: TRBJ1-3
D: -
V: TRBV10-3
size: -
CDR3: CAISGSGNPEDTIYF
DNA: TGTGCCATCAGTGGTTCAGGGAATCCGGAAGACACCATATATTTT

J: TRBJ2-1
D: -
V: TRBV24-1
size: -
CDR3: CATSDFSGNEQFF
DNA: TGTGCCACCAGTGATTTTTCGGGAAATGAGCAGTTCTTC

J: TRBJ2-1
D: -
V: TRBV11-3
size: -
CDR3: CASSSDGTSYNEQFF
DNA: TGTGCCAGCAGCTCCGACGGGACCTCCTACAATGAGCAGTTCTTC

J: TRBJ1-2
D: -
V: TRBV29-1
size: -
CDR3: CSVGETYGYTF
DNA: TGCAGCGTTGGTGAGACCTATGGCTACACCTTC

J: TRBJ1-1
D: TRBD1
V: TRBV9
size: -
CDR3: CASSVGRGTTEAFF
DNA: TGTGCCAGCAGCGTCGGCAGGGGGACAACTGAAGCTTTCTTT

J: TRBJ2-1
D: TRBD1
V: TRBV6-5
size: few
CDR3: CASRRDRGGHEQFF
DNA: TGTGCCAGCAGGCGGGACAGGGGGGGACATGAGCAGTTCTTC

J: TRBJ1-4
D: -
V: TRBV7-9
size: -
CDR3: CASSLGATNEKLFF
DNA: TGTGCCAGCAGTCTAGGGGCAACTAATGAAAAACTGTTTTTT

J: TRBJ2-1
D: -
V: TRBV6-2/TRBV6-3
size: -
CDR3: CASSFQGRTYNEQFF
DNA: TGTGCCAGCAGTTTCCAGGGGAGAACCTACAATGAGCAGTTCTTC

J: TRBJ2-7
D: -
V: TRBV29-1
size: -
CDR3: CSVAERAVMNEQYF
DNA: TGCAGCGTCGCTGAGCGGGCGGTTATGAACGAGCAGTACTTC

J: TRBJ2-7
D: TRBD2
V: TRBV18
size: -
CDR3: CASSPGGREVLYEQYF
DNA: TGTGCCAGCTCACCAGGGGGGCGGGAGGTCCTCTACGAGCAGTACTTC

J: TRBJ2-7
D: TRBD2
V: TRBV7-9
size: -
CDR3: CASSVGDPPAGEGQYF
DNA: TGTGCCAGCAGCGTAGGCGATCCCCCAGCTGGGGAGGGGCAGTACTTC

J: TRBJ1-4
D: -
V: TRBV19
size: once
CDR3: CASSIWVPNEKLFF
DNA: TGTGCCAGTAGTATCTGGGTCCCTAATGAAAAACTGTTTTTT

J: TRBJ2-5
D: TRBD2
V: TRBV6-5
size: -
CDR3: CASSRTSGGRETQYF
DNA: TGTGCCAGCAGCAGGACTAGCGGGGGGCGGGAGACCCAGTACTTC

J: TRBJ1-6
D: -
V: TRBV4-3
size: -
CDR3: CASSPGGGGYSPLHF
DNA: TGCGCCAGCAGCCCCGGCGGGGGTGGTTACTCACCCCTCCACTTT

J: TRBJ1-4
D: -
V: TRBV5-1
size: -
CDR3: CASSEHQGSNEKLFF
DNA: TGCGCCAGCAGCGAGCACCAGGGTTCTAATGAAAAACTGTTTTTT

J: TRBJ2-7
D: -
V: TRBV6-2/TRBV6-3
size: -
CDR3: CASSYSNPGSYEQYF
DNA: TGTGCCAGCAGTTACTCGAACCCCGGTTCCTACGAGCAGTACTTC

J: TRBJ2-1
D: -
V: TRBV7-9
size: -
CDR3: CASSWVPSEQFF
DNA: TGTGCCAGCAGCTGGGTACCGTCTGAGCAGTTCTTC

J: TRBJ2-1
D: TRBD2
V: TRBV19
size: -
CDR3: CASSIVAAGVVEQFF
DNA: TGTGCCAGTAGTATAGTGGCAGCGGGAGTGGTTGAGCAGTTCTTC

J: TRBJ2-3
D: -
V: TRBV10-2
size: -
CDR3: CASSAPADNTDTQYF
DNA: TGCGCCAGCAGTGCGCCAGCGGACAACACAGATACGCAGTATTTT

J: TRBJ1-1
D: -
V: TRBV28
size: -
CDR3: CASSSSGAPNAEAFF
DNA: TGTGCCAGCAGTTCAAGCGGGGCGCCGAACGCTGAAGCTTTCTTT

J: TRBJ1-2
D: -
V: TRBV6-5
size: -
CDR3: CASSYSSVNYGYTF
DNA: TGTGCCAGCAGTTACTCGAGCGTTAACTATGGCTACACCTTC

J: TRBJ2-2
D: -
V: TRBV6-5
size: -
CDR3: CASPYARNTGELFF
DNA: TGTGCCAGCCCCTACGCCAGAAACACCGGGGAGCTGTTTTTT

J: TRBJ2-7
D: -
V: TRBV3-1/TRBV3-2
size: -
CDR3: CASSSDITYEQYF
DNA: TGTGCCAGCAGCTCGGACATAACCTACGAGCAGTACTTC

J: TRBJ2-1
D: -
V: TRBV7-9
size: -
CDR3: CASSLEGDEQFF
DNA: TGTGCCAGCAGCTTGGAGGGGGATGAGCAGTTCTTC

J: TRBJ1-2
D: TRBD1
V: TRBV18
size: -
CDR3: CASSPFTGVEGYTF
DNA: TGTGCCAGCTCACCATTCACAGGGGTAGAAGGCTACACCTTC

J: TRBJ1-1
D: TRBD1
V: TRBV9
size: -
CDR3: CASSVLTGDTEAFF
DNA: TGTGCCAGCAGCGTGCTGACAGGGGACACTGAAGCTTTCTTT

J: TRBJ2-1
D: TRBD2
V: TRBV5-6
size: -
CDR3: CASSTAGTSGSYEQFF
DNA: TGTGCCAGCAGCACCGCCGGGACTAGCGGGAGTTATGAGCAGTTCTTC

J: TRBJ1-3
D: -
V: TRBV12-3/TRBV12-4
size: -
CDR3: CASSLGNTIYF
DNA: TGTGCCAGCAGCCTCGGAAACACCATATATTTT

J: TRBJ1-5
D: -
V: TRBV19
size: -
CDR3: CASSMDGYQPQHF
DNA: TGTGCCAGTAGTATGGATGGCTATCAGCCCCAGCATTTT

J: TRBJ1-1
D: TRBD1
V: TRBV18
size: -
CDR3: CASSRGQPEAEAFF
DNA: TGTGCCAGCTCACGGGGACAGCCCGAAGCTGAAGCTTTCTTT

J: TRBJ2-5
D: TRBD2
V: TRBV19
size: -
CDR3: CASSRLAGTSRLQETQYF
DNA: TGTGCCAGTAGTCGGCTAGCGGGAACGAGTAGGCTCCAAGAGACCCAGTACTTC

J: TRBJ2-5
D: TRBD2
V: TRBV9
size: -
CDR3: CASSVGLAGVGQETQYF
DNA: TGTGCCAGCAGCGTGGGACTAGCGGGAGTGGGACAAGAGACCCAGTACTTC

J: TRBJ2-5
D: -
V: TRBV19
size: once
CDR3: CASSSQGGQETQYF
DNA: TGTGCCAGTAGTTCGCAGGGTGGGCAAGAGACCCAGTACTTC

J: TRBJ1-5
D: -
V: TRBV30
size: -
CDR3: CAWSGGISNQPQHF
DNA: TGTGCCTGGAGTGGGGGTATTAGCAATCAGCCCCAGCATTTT

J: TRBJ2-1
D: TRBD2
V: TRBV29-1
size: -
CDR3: CSALAGGPFTDDNEQFF
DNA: TGCAGCGCCTTAGCGGGAGGGCCTTTTACTGACGATAATGAGCAGTTCTTC

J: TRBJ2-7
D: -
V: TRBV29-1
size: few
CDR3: CSVGQSYEQYF
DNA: TGCAGCGTTGGACAGTCCTACGAGCAGTACTTC

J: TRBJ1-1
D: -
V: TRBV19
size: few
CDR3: CASRETAFGTEAFF
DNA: TGTGCCAGTAGGGAGACAGCCTTTGGAACTGAAGCTTTCTTT

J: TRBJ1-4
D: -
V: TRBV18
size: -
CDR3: CASSTDLGPNEKLFF
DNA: TGTGCCAGCTCAACGGATCTTGGGCCTAATGAAAAACTGTTTTTT

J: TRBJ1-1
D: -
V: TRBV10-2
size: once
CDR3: CASSLPQGNTEAFF
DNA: TGCGCCAGCAGTCTTCCCCAGGGAAACACTGAAGCTTTCTTT

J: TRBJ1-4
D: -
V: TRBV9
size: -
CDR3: CASTSGTDEKLFF
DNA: TGTGCCAGCACCTCGGGTACCGATGAAAAACTGTTTTTT

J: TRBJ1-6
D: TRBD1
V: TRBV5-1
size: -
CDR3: CASSLQGASYNSPLHF
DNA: TGCGCCAGCAGCTTGCAGGGGGCGTCCTATAATTCACCCCTCCACTTT

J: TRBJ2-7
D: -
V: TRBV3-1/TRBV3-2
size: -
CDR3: CASSQVRVNEQYF
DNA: TGTGCCAGCAGCCAAGTCAGGGTAAACGAGCAGTACTTC

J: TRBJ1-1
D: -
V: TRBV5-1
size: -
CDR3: CASSSGSTALNTEAFF
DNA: TGCGCCAGCAGCTCGGGGTCGACAGCCTTGAACACTGAAGCTTTCTTT

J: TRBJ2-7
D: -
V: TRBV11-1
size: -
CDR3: CASSRDGYEQYF
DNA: TGTGCCAGCAGCAGGGATGGGTACGAGCAGTACTTC

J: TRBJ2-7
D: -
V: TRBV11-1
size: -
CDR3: CASSLDNRSGEQYF
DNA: TGTGCCAGCAGCTTAGATAACCGAAGTGGGGAGCAGTACTTC